A single TCR beta chain is shown here with its context. Its antigen is still unknown. The junction does not match germline at one end; this may be a read error. The record originates from a study of cytomegalovirus exposure and HLA in healthy donors. Turning to the study itself: A data release that came early held tens of millions of unique TCRs from HLA-typed donors.

Study-wide points: Common viral pathogens seemed, in a later analysis, to connect with several of the most significant clusters.

CDR1 and CDR2 (germline): SGHTA, FQGNSA. The CDR3 spans 13 residues. The PCR ran on 60 Vbeta and 13 Jbeta primers. Original data processing: About 11 million of the 60 million to 80 million unique TCR beta chains counted in a later analysis were shared. Assay: immunoSEQ multiplex PCR; the TCRdb copy retains only in-frame clones and omits some. The DNA gave D and trimming, while V, J and clone size come from that table. Here the sample spans approximately 180,000 clones, 70% to 80% being singletons. This sequence was found in a woman in her fifties or sixties in good health and CMV-seropositive. The rearrangement joins TRBV7-2 to TRBJ2-2, with TRBD2 as a possible D gene (5 bases). Sequenced material: PBMCs. Here the CDR3 DNA reads TGTGCCAGCAGCTCCTACGGCCCCGGGGAGCTGCTTTTT. Translating gives CASSSYGPGELLF.